These 18 T cell receptor beta chains originate from one sample sequenced in a study of CD8 T cells in ankylosing spondylitis (TCRdb year 2017). The antigens of these receptors remain unknown. Libraries were built with 5' RACE. TCRdb records Illumina HiSeq 2500 as the sequencer. TCRdb handled the public reads itself, with Q25 trimming in fastp and clone calling in MiXCR, and kept productive beta chains. Every CDR3 protein is listed once, alongside the most common genes and DNA of its rows. This sample holds fewer than 250,000 distinct CDR3 sequences; about a sixth were observed only once. Together, the top ten hold roughly 46% of the sample. The research as a whole found: Blood from ankylosing spondylitis patients appeared to be characterized by a TCR beta motif composed of roughly eight highly homologous amino acid variants.

Specimen: blood, either unsorted or a sorted T cell fraction (not recorded which). The source of these receptors is a male donor with ankylosing spondylitis.

The gene calls are TRBV4-1 and TRBJ2-5; D gene ambiguous. This CDR3 has 14 residues. Germline V lookup: CDR1 MGHRA, CDR2 YSYEKL. V dropped 5 bases and J dropped 1 base, with 11 bases sitting between them. Here the CDR3 DNA reads TGCGCCAGCAGCGCTCGACAAAGCCAAGAGACCCAGTACTTC. This gives the protein CASSARQSQETQYF.

The chain links TRBV7-8 to TRBJ2-1; D may match TRBD1 or TRBD2 (6 bases each). The CDR3 extends over 17 amino acids. Deletions cut 8 bases from V and 3 bases from J, with 23 bases between. Looked up from germline, CDR1 is SGHVS and CDR2 is FQNEAQ. CDR3 residues: CASSPGRRDTHYNEQFF. CDR3 nucleotides: TGTGCCAGCTCCCCAGGGAGGCGGGACACCCACTACAATGAGCAGTTCTTC.

The rearrangement links TRBV12-3 or TRBV12-4 to TRBJ2-3; 9 bases agree with TRBD1. Trimming at V came to 3 bases and at J to 6 bases, leaving 10 bases not matched to a gene. The CDR3 consists of 16 residues. The CDR3 nucleotides are TGTGCCAGCAGTTTGCGGACAGGGGCCGCGGGCGATACGCAGTATTTT. Encoded protein: CASSLRTGAAGDTQYF.

This chain uses TRBV7-6 with TRBJ2-7, with a tentative D call TRBD1 (6 bases). This CDR3 contains 13 residues. V dropped 4 bases and J dropped 3 bases, with 10 bases sitting between them. Germline V gene lookup returns CDR1 SGHVS and CDR2 FNYEAQ. The CDR3 sequence is CASSYKDSYEQYF. The CDR3 DNA reads TGTGCCAGCAGCTATAAGGACAGCTACGAGCAGTACTTC.

V is TRBV7-9 and J is TRBJ2-5; 8 positions agree with TRBD1. The CDR3 is made up of 14 amino acids. Trimming cost V 5 bases and J 5 bases; bases outside gene matches: 7. Germline V gene data show CDR1 as SEHNR and CDR2 as FQNEAQ (reference sequence). This chain's CDR3 is CASSPQGATETQYF. In DNA, the CDR3 is TGTGCCAGCAGCCCTCAGGGGGCGACGGAGACCCAGTACTTC.

The chain joins TRBV4-1 to TRBJ1-5; 9 bases fit TRBD1. V shed 4 bases and J 0 bases; nucleotides not matched to a gene: 4. The CDR3 loop spans 16 amino acids. Germline V CDR1 and CDR2: MGHRA, YSYEKL. The CDR3 sequence is CASSPGQGYSNQPQHF. The CDR3 DNA is TGCGCCAGCAGCCCCGGACAGGGGTATAGCAATCAGCCCCAGCATTTT.

This clonotype appeared a few times. The V and J genes are TRBV27 and TRBJ2-3; D is uncertain. The CDR3 loop spans 13 amino acids. Between the trimmed V and J ends, which lost 5 bases and 4 bases, there was a span of 10 bases. From germline, CDR1 is MNHEY and CDR2 SMNVEV (reference sequence). The CDR3 here is CASSHSNADTQYF. CDR3 in DNA: TGTGCCAGCAGTCACAGTAATGCAGATACGCAGTATTTT.

This clonotype was seen many times. The rearrangement uses TRBV12-3 or TRBV12-4 and TRBJ2-5, with 11 positions matching TRBD2. V was clipped by 4 bases and J by 4 bases; unmatched bases: 5. The CDR3 covers 15 residues. The CDR3 protein is CASSYLAGGVETQYF. CDR3 bases: TGTGCCAGCAGTTACCTAGCGGGGGGAGTAGAGACCCAGTACTTC.

The CDR3 coding sequence is TGTGCCAGCAGTTTATCTTCCGACTACAATGAGCAGTTCTTC. This gives the protein CASSLSSDYNEQFF. The V call is TRBV27, the J call TRBJ2-1; D ambiguous. V was cut by 0 bases and J by 3 bases, with 6 bases left in between. Germline-derived CDR1 and CDR2 are MNHEY and SMNVEV (reference sequence). The CDR3 contains 14 residues.

The chain links TRBV9 to TRBJ2-1, with 9 bases matching TRBD2. The CDR3 runs to 14 residues. The V gene's germline CDR1 is SGDLS and CDR2 YYNGEE. Trimming cost V 6 bases and J 9 bases; bases outside gene matches: 10. The CDR3 protein is CASTPRGTSSEQFF. CDR3 bases: TGTGCCAGCACCCCGAGAGGGACTAGCTCTGAGCAGTTCTTC.

In nucleotides, the CDR3 is TGTGCCAGCAGCGCCAGGACCTACGAGCAGTACTTC. Translated: CASSARTYEQYF. The chain recombines TRBV14 with TRBJ2-7; D gene unclear. Trimming pared 5 bases from V and 2 bases from J, leaving 7 bases between. The germline V gene encodes CDR1 SGHDN and CDR2 FVKESK. The CDR3 covers 12 residues.

V is TRBV5-1 and J is TRBJ2-3, with 14 positions matching TRBD2. CDR3 length: 17 residues. J was trimmed by 4 bases and V by 3 bases; bases with no gene match: 7. Germline CDR1 reads SGHRS; CDR2 reads YFSETQ. The CDR3 nucleotides read TGCGCCAGCAGCTCGGGACTAGCGGGAGTAGTTTCAGATACGCAGTATTTT. Translated, it gives CASSSGLAGVVSDTQYF. The variable domain in full, with the rest retrieved from reference TRBV5-1 and TRBJ2-3, is KAGVTQTPRYLIKTRGQQVTLSCSPISGHRSVSWYQQTPGQGLQFLFEYFSETQRNKGNFPGRFSGRQFSNSRSEMNVSTLELGDSALYLCASSSGLAGVVSDTQYFGPGTRLTVL.

The chain carries TRBV27 and TRBJ2-5; possible D gene TRBD2, 6 bases. Trimming removed 4 bases at V and 5 bases at J, with 20 bases between. The CDR3 totals 16 residues. CDR1 and CDR2 from the germline V gene are MNHEY and SMNVEV (reference sequence). The CDR3 DNA is TGTGCCAGCAGTTCCTCGGGGGTAGACATTAAGGAGACCCAGTACTTC. Amino acids: CASSSSGVDIKETQYF.

This chain links TRBV6-5 with TRBJ1-3; D is uncertain. Between the trimmed V and J ends, which lost 4 bases and 4 bases, there was a span of 8 bases. Germline V gene sequence: CDR1 MNHEY, CDR2 SVGAGI. CDR3 length: 13 residues. The CDR3, as DNA: TGTGCCAGCAGTTCTGAGGGAGGAAACACCATATATTTT. It specifies CASSSEGGNTIYF.

The rearrangement links TRBV7-3 to TRBJ2-1; D is unresolved. V was trimmed by 6 bases and J by 8 bases, leaving 23 bases between them. Per germline, CDR1 SGHTA and CDR2 FQGTGA. This CDR3 is built from 16 residues. The CDR3 bases are TGTGCCAGCAGTCGAGAACCCGGGTTACTAAACCATGAGCAGTTCTTC. This gives the protein CASSREPGLLNHEQFF.

V gene TRBV27 combines with J gene TRBJ1-1; 9 bases are a match to TRBD1. Trimming took 3 bases from V and 1 from J; bases not matched to a gene: 6. CDR1 and CDR2 (germline): MNHEY, SMNVEV (reference sequence). CDR3 length: 16 residues. The CDR3 DNA sequence: TGTGCCAGCAGTTTCAGCGGACAGGGGTCGAACACTGAAGCTTTCTTT. Translating gives CASSFSGQGSNTEAFF.

There are a few counts of this clonotype. In DNA, the CDR3 is TGTGCCAGCAGCCCCTGGACAGGGGCCCCCACAGATACGCAGTATTTT. This translates into CASSPWTGAPTDTQYF. The chain links TRBV11-3 to TRBJ2-3; 9 bases match TRBD1. The CDR3 runs to 16 residues. The V gene's germline CDR1 is SGHNT and CDR2 YENEEA. J gave up 2 bases and V 5 bases, and 8 bases lay outside the gene matches.

This clonotype was counted a few times. The chain has TRBV11-2 and TRBJ1-6, with D uncertain. CDR3 size: 15 residues. V lost 5 bases to trimming and J lost 4 bases, with 12 bases between them. CDR1 is SGHAT, CDR2 FQNNGV, per germline. CDR3 nucleotides: TGTGCCAGCAGCATGAACCAGGCGTATAATTCACCCCTCCACTTT. As protein: CASSMNQAYNSPLHF.